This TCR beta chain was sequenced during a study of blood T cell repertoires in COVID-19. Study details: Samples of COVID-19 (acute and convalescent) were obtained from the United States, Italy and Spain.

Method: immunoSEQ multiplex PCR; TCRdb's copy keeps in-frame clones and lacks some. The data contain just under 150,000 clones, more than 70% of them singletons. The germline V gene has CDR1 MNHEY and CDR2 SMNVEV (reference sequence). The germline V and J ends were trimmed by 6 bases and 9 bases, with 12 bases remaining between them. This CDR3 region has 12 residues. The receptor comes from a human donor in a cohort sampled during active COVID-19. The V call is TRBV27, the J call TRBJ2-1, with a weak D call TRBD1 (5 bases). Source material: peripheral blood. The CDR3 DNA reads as TGTGCCAGCAGGAGACAGTCCGGTGAGCAGTTCTTC. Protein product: CASRRQSGEQFF.